The rows below give T cell receptor beta chains drawn from one sample of a study of T cells in localized non-small cell lung cancer. This table comes from immunoSEQ multiplex PCR, and its TCRdb copy is limited to in-frame clones, with some not included. The sample consists of about 31,000 clones, roughly 90% of them appearing once. The source was peripheral blood mononuclear cells, collected before any cancer treatment. The source of these receptors is a woman between 35 and 75 years old with stage III lung adenocarcinoma. The CDR3 runs from the conserved cysteine through the conserved F or W. The D gene is left open where the match is weak. A row's size may be missing; if present it is once, few, many or a size class.

>TRBV11-2|TRBJ1-1|few|15|.
CASSFSITVNTEAFF
TGTGCCAGCAGCTTTAGTATCACGGTGAACACTGAAGCTTTCTTT
>TRBV19|TRBJ1-3|.|16|.
CASRGPGRSSGNTIYF
TGTGCCAGTAGGGGCCCGGGCAGGAGCTCTGGAAACACCATATATTTT
>TRBV19|TRBJ2-6|.|17|TRBD1
CATTRGTGDSGANVLTF
TGTGCCACCACTCGGGGGACAGGGGACTCTGGGGCCAACGTCCTGACTTTC
>TRBV14|TRBJ2-2|.|15|.
CASSQVTGWAGELFF
TGTGCCAGCAGCCAAGTTACAGGGTGGGCCGGGGAGCTGTTTTTT
>TRBV7-9|TRBJ1-4|.|14|.
CASSLRRINEKLFF
TGTGCCAGCAGCTTGCGAAGGATTAATGAAAAACTGTTTTTT
>TRBV28|TRBJ1-4|few|16|TRBD1
CASSQGQGAHFEKLFF
TGTGCCAGCAGTCAGGGACAGGGGGCCCATTTTGAAAAACTGTTTTTT
>TRBV10-3|TRBJ2-1|.|15|TRBD2
CAIRELAGEGNEQFF
TGTGCCATCAGGGAACTAGCGGGAGAAGGAAATGAGCAGTTCTTC
>TRBV27|TRBJ1-5|once|12|.
CASSLFGGAQHF
TGTGCCAGCAGTTTATTCGGGGGGGCCCAGCATTTT
>TRBV6-4|TRBJ2-3|few|16|TRBD2
CASSDSGTSGADTQYF
TGTGCCAGCAGTGACTCAGGGACTAGCGGCGCAGATACGCAGTATTTT
>TRBV6-5|TRBJ2-7|.|15|.
CASSYSGGRSYEQYF
TGTGCCAGCAGTTACTCGGGGGGACGGTCCTACGAGCAGTACTTC
>TRBV6-5|TRBJ1-1|.|13|.
CASSQEGRTEAFF
TGTGCCAGCAGTCAGGAAGGGAGGACTGAAGCTTTCTTT
>TRBV4-1|TRBJ2-5|.|15|.
CASSQAGGGQKTQYF
TGCGCCAGCAGCCAAGCAGGGGGGGGCCAGAAGACCCAGTACTTC
>TRBV7-3|TRBJ2-5|.|15|.
CASSPTGPPGGTQYF
TGTGCCAGCAGCCCGACGGGACCCCCCGGGGGGACCCAGTACTTC
>TRBV7-9|TRBJ1-5|.|17|TRBD1
CASSLGVSQGADQPQHF
TGTGCCAGCAGCTTAGGGGTGTCGCAGGGGGCAGATCAGCCCCAGCATTTT
>TRBV4-1|TRBJ2-6|once|19|.
CASSQDDRLTISGANVLTF
TGCGCCAGCAGCCAGGATGACAGACTTACTATCTCTGGGGCCAACGTCCTGACTTTC
>TRBV2|TRBJ2-2|.|14|TRBD1
CASSVQGTAGELFF
TGTGCCAGCAGTGTCCAGGGGACAGCCGGGGAGCTGTTTTTT
>TRBV4-1|TRBJ2-7|.|17|TRBD2
CASSQRGGGSGVGEQYF
TGCGCCAGCAGCCAACGAGGAGGCGGGAGCGGCGTAGGAGAGCAGTACTTC
>TRBV7-7|TRBJ2-5|.|12|.
CASSLDPETQYF
TGTGCTAGCAGCCTTGACCCGGAGACCCAGTACTTC
>TRBV9|TRBJ1-1|few|13|.
CASNAGEGTEAFF
TGTGCCAGTAATGCAGGGGAGGGCACTGAAGCTTTCTTT
>TRBV25-1|TRBJ1-2|.|10|.
CAGDSYGYTF
TGTGCCGGAGACAGCTATGGCTACACCTTC
>TRBV7-2|TRBJ1-2|.|13|.
CASSSVVPYGYTF
TGTGCCAGCAGCTCCGTGGTCCCCTATGGCTACACCTTC
>TRBV7-9|TRBJ2-7|.|16|TRBD1
CASSSVMTGGSYEQYF
TGTGCCAGCAGCTCCGTCATGACAGGGGGCTCCTACGAGCAGTACTTC
>TRBV7-8|TRBJ2-1|.|15|TRBD1
CASSLGQGRYNEQFF
TGTGCCAGCAGCCTCGGACAGGGACGGTACAATGAGCAGTTCTTC
>TRBV30|TRBJ1-2|.|11|.
CAWSWGGGYTF
TGTGCCTGGAGTTGGGGGGGCGGCTACACCTTC
>TRBV5-5|TRBJ1-5|.|17|.
CASSLASVGGIGQPQHF
TGTGCCAGCAGCTTGGCATCGGTGGGAGGGATAGGTCAGCCCCAGCATTTT
>TRBV19|TRBJ1-5|few|13|.
CASAEDRYQPQHF
TGTGCCAGTGCGGAGGATAGGTATCAGCCCCAGCATTTT
>TRBV7-8|TRBJ2-7|.|15|TRBD1
CASSPGTGNAYEQYF
TGTGCCAGCAGCCCAGGGACAGGGAACGCCTACGAGCAGTACTTC
>TRBV11-2|TRBJ2-1|.|15|.
CASSLGSGLYNEQFF
TGTGCCAGCAGCTTGGGTAGCGGCCTCTACAATGAGCAGTTCTTC
>TRBV27|TRBJ2-7|.|15|TRBD2
CASSPRLAGTYEQYF
TGTGCCAGCAGTCCCCGACTAGCAGGCACCTACGAGCAGTACTTC
>TRBV30|TRBJ2-1|.|14|TRBD1
CAWSPDRGYNEQFF
TGTGCCTGGAGTCCCGACAGGGGGTACAATGAGCAGTTCTTC
>TRBV11-2|TRBJ1-4|.|13|.
CASSREKDEKLFF
TGTGCCAGCAGCCGGGAGAAGGATGAAAAACTGTTTTTT
>TRBV7-8|TRBJ2-3|.|12|.
CASSLRGGPQYF
TGTGCCAGCAGCCTCCGCGGAGGTCCGCAGTATTTT
>TRBV21-1|TRBJ1-3|.|14|.
CASILGGAGNTIYF
.
>TRBV6-1|TRBJ1-1|.|11|.
CASPTGTEAFF
TGTGCCAGCCCGACAGGCACTGAAGCTTTCTTT
>TRBV7-3|TRBJ1-2|.|14|.
CASSSQQGNGGYTF
TGTGCCAGCAGCTCACAACAGGGTAATGGTGGCTACACCTTC
>TRBV4-1|TRBJ2-5|large|15|.
CASSQARIGQETQYF
TGCGCCAGCAGCCAAGCGCGGATTGGCCAAGAGACCCAGTACTTC
>TRBV11-3|TRBJ2-3|.|15|TRBD2
CASSLVAGGTDTQYF
TGTGCCAGCAGCTTAGTGGCGGGAGGCACAGATACGCAGTATTTT
>TRBV9|TRBJ2-1|.|14|.
CASSASGPYNEQFF
TGTGCCAGCAGCGCAAGCGGGCCCTACAATGAGCAGTTCTTC
>TRBV6-5|TRBJ1-5|.|14|.
CASSATGINQPQHF
TGTGCCAGCAGCGCAACAGGAATCAATCAGCCCCAGCATTTT
>TRBV4-2|TRBJ1-2|.|16|.
CASSSPGEQGRNGYTF
TGTGCCAGCAGCTCACCTGGTGAACAGGGAAGAAATGGCTACACCTTC
>TRBV6-6|TRBJ1-1|.|14|TRBD1
CASSYLGQGAEAFF
TGTGCCAGCAGTTACCTGGGACAGGGGGCTGAAGCTTTCTTT
>TRBV28|TRBJ1-1|.|12|.
CASSLSARGAFF
TGTGCCAGCAGTTTGTCGGCCAGGGGAGCTTTCTTT
>TRBV2|TRBJ2-2|.|12|.
CASSRFAGELFF
TGTGCCAGCTCCCGTTTCGCCGGGGAGCTGTTTTTT
>TRBV15|TRBJ2-7|.|14|.
CATSRDGSPYEQYF
TGTGCCACCAGCAGAGATGGCAGCCCCTACGAGCAGTACTTC
>TRBV5-6|TRBJ1-1|.|13|.
CASTFGANTEAFF
TGTGCCAGTACCTTTGGGGCGAACACTGAAGCTTTCTTT
>TRBV5-4|TRBJ2-2|.|16|.
CASSLGGQKNTGELFF
TGTGCCAGCAGCTTGGGAGGACAGAAGAACACCGGGGAGCTGTTTTTT
>TRBV30|TRBJ2-1|.|12|TRBD1
CAWSVGTGEQFF
TGTGCCTGGAGTGTCGGGACAGGGGAGCAGTTCTTC